The clone carrying this T cell receptor (beta chain) was counted ten times or more. Individual cDNA molecules received unique molecular identifiers in the library. Per the original data handling: The number of TCRs in each sample had a median of 95,638 and spanned about 20,000 to 690,600. In TCRdb, the RACE reads were re-called with MiXCR into one record per CDR3 protein. Here the V and J calls rest on TCRdb's processing, not on the authors' analysis. The sample has 130,000 or so distinct CDR3 sequences; around 8.3% are singletons. Time point in this sample: healthy volunteer bleed at 2 weeks. Sequencing started from total RNA isolated from unfractionated whole blood. V dropped 0 bases and J dropped 8; count of bases not matched to a gene: 11. Germline CDR1 and CDR2: DFQATT and SNEGSKA (reference sequence). The CDR3 totals 15 residues. The data originate from a study of human T cells and chemical hapten exposure. Study-wide context: The variation in per-sample TCR yields arose mainly from small differences in pooled library volumes.

Sequencing input: whole blood. The sequence derives from a male donor in good health. Some clones in this sample may be carry-over from other donors' samples. The V and J genes are TRBV20-1 and TRBJ2-3; 7 bases are shared with TRBD2. The CDR3 loop reads CSARDLGGSSVTQYF. DNA of the CDR3: TGCAGTGCTAGAGATCTGGGCGGGAGTTCAGTTACGCAGTATTTT.